This TCR beta chain comes out of a study of CD8+CD57+ T cells in acquired aplastic anemia. Study-wide points: Under 35 was the count of CD8+ CDR3 sequences that patients shared with controls.

This clonotype showed up many times. Its target is not known. The use of genomic DNA as template underpinned the TCR beta VDJ and CDR3 profiling. TCRdb analysed the reads with MiXCR anew, one entry per CDR3 protein. The sample includes 150,000 or so distinct CDR3 sequences, around half of them seen just once. The authors sequenced patients whose flow cytometry had shown CD8+CD57+ cell expansion. From germline, CDR1 is SGHRS and CDR2 YFSETQ. The V and J ends lost 0 bases and 2 bases respectively, with 6 bases between them. The CDR3 runs 14 residues. This TCR was sampled from a human donor with aplastic anemia. The chain employs TRBV5-1 and TRBJ1-3, with unresolved D. The sample was sorted CD4+, CD8+, or CD8+CD57+ T cells (not recorded which) from PBMCs. Here the CDR3 DNA reads TGCGCCAGCAGCTTGGTTGGTACTGGAAACACCATATATTTT. Amino acid sequence: CASSLVGTGNTIYF.